The next 11 T cell receptor beta chains were all read from a single sample in a study of blood T cell repertoires in COVID-19. Libraries were prepared by immunoSEQ multiplex PCR; TCRdb keeps only in-frame clonotypes and omits some of them. The data show 100,000 to 150,000 clones, around 85% seen once. The sequenced sample consisted of peripheral blood. All receptors derive from an elderly woman with COVID-19, enrolled during active disease.

The chain couples TRBV7-9 to TRBJ1-6; D is undetermined. V dropped 8 bases and J dropped 5 bases, with 13 bases sitting between them. The CDR3 spans 14 residues. Germline V lookup: CDR1 SEHNR, CDR2 FQNEAQ (reference sequence). CDR3 loop: CASDRGKNNSPLHF. DNA for the CDR3: TGTGCCAGCGACCGGGGAAAGAATAATTCACCCCTCCACTTT.

This chain joins TRBV20-1 and TRBJ2-3; 13 bases are shared with TRBD2. Germline V gene sequence: CDR1 DFQATT, CDR2 SNEGSKA (reference sequence). The CDR3 is 14 residues long. V dropped 5 bases and J dropped 5; count of bases not matched to a gene: 4. The CDR3 is CSAGGLAGVDTQYF. The CDR3 nucleotides read TGCAGTGCTGGTGGACTAGCGGGAGTAGATACGCAGTATTTT.

The J gene is TRBJ2-5, the V gene TRBV24-1; D might be TRBD1 (6 bases). V was pared by 3 bases and J by 4 bases, with 20 bases between. Germline values: CDR1 KGHDR, CDR2 SFDVKD. The CDR3 length is 17 residues. The CDR3 coding sequence is TGTGCCACCAGTGATCGGCTGGGCACAGGGAAGATAGAGACCCAGTACTTC. This translates into CATSDRLGTGKIETQYF.

The chain carries TRBV3-1 (or the pseudogene TRBV3-2) and TRBJ2-7; perhaps TRBD2 as D (6 bases). Germline CDR1 is LGHDT and CDR2 is YNNKEL (reference sequence). Trimming left V 0 bases short and J 7 bases short, with 16 bases between. The CDR3 is 15 amino acids. CDR3 residues: CASSQESTGAGEQYF. CDR3 DNA: TGTGCCAGCAGCCAAGAGTCGACGGGAGCAGGTGAGCAGTACTTC.

This clone appeared a single time. The rearrangement links TRBV6-6 to TRBJ1-5, with TRBD1 as a possible D gene (5 bases). This CDR3 is built from 13 residues. Germline V lookup: CDR1 MNHNY, CDR2 SVGAGI (reference sequence). The V end lost 8 bases, the J end lost 3 bases, and 11 bases lay between the germline ends. The CDR3 loop is CASQWGLNQPQHF. CDR3 DNA: TGTGCCAGCCAGTGGGGACTCAATCAGCCCCAGCATTTT.

The chain combines TRBV7-9 with TRBJ1-4; no reliable D call. Trimming removed 5 bases at V and 7 bases at J, with 17 bases between. Germline V gene sequence: CDR1 SEHNR, CDR2 FQNEAQ (reference sequence). This CDR3 is built from 15 residues. CDR3 bases: TGTGCCAGCAGCAACTCTGGCGGTTTTGGTGAAAAACTGTTTTTT. Protein: CASSNSGGFGEKLFF.

V usage is TRBV7-2 and J usage is TRBJ2-3, with 10 positions matching TRBD2. In germline, CDR1 is SGHTA, CDR2 FQGNSA. The junction had 18 bases not matched to a gene; V was cut back by 4 bases and J by 8 bases. This CDR3 comprises 18 residues. The DNA of the CDR3 is TGTGCCAGCAGCTCTGAAATAGCGGGAGGCCTCTCAGGGGGTACGCAGTATTTT. This gives the protein CASSSEIAGGLSGGTQYF.

The V call is TRBV6-7, the J call TRBJ1-4; 7 nucleotides agree with TRBD1. TRBV6-7 is an open reading frame whose function is uncertain. The CDR3 runs to 15 residues. V shed 2 bases and J 4 bases; nucleotides not matched to a gene: 4. CDR3: CASSYAGQLNEKLFF. CDR3 nucleotide sequence: TGTGCCAGCAGTTACGCGGGACAGCTTAATGAAAAACTGTTTTTT.

The chain uses TRBV5-4 and TRBJ2-7, with 10 bases that match TRBD2. Per germline, CDR1 SGHNT and CDR2 YYREEE (reference sequence). The CDR3 covers 15 residues. Trimming at V came to 4 bases and at J to 2 bases, leaving 6 bases not matched to a gene. The CDR3 here is CASSPGLARTYEQYF. In DNA, the CDR3 is TGTGCCAGCAGCCCGGGACTAGCGCGTACCTACGAGCAGTACTTC.

The rearrangement joins TRBV3-1 (or the pseudogene TRBV3-2) to TRBJ2-3; TRBD2 matches 14 bases. Germline assignment: CDR1 LGHDT and CDR2 YNNKEL (reference sequence). This CDR3 contains 19 residues. V gave up 4 bases and J gave up 6 bases; unmatched junction bases: 15. The CDR3 loop is CASSPKSTGTSGRWDTQYF. The CDR3 DNA sequence: TGTGCCAGCAGCCCGAAAAGTACCGGGACTAGCGGGAGATGGGATACGCAGTATTTT.

This clone was observed a handful of times. The J gene is TRBJ1-6, the V gene TRBV6-5; 8 bases line up with TRBD1. Trimming at V came to 5 bases and at J to 10 bases, leaving 4 bases not matched to a gene. The germline V gene encodes CDR1 MNHEY and CDR2 SVGAGI. This CDR3 spans 13 amino acids. The CDR3 DNA sequence: TGTGCCAGCAGTAGAGGGACAGGCTCACCCCTCCACTTT. Its protein is CASSRGTGSPLHF.